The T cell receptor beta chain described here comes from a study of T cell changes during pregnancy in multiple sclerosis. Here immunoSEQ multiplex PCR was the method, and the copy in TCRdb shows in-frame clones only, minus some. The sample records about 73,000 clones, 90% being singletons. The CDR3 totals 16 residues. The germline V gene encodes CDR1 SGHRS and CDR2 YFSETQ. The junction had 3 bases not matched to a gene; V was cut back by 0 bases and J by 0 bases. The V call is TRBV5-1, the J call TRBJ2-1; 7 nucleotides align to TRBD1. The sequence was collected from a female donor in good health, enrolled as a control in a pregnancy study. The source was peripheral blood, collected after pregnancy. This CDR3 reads CASSLAQGSSYNEQFF. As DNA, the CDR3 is TGCGCCAGCAGCTTGGCACAGGGGAGCTCCTACAATGAGCAGTTCTTC.